This TCR beta chain was documented in a study of T cells in Graves' hyperthyroidism and ophthalmopathy. For the study at large: Peripheral blood was acquired at first diagnosis, ahead of any therapy whatsoever. Study outcomes and limitations: In the blood, most expanded thyroid clonotypes above 0.001 appeared as well. Ophthalmopathy was distinguished from stable hyperthyroidism by 13 V-J signatures.

Template material for amplifying TCR beta CDR3 regions consisted of RNA transcripts. TCR CDR3 regions were first amplified by RT-PCR with HTBI primers. TCRdb called the multiplex PCR reads again in MiXCR, with one record for every CDR3 protein. The sample consists of about 560,000 distinct CDR3 sequences, approximately 14% of them appearing once. This clonotype was counted a few times. The antigen remains unidentified. Newly diagnosed hyperthyroidism, duration under 2 months, in patients aged 18 to 65. Deletions cut 9 bases from V and 1 base from J, with 15 bases between. This CDR3 is built from 15 residues. The germline V gene encodes CDR1 LNHNV and CDR2 YYDKDF (reference sequence).

The TCR sequence derives from a woman in her 30s with Graves' hyperthyroidism. Sequencing was done on a sample of blood. This chain connects TRBV15 to TRBJ2-2; D possibly corresponds to TRBD1 (6 bases). CDR3 sequence reads: CATVPGTKNTGELFF. CDR3 nucleotide sequence: TGTGCCACTGTTCCCGGGACAAAGAACACCGGGGAGCTGTTTTTT.